The sample holds many counts of the clone carrying this T cell receptor beta chain. MiXCR was run by TCRdb on the 5' RACE reads, yielding one entry per CDR3 protein. The data show approximately 47,000 distinct CDR3 sequences, 28% seen once. The V gene lost 0 bases and the J gene lost 4 bases, with 12 bases spanning the gap. The CDR3 sequence is 14 residues long. Germline V gene lookup returns CDR1 DFQATT and CDR2 SNEGSKA (reference sequence). What was sequenced was naive CD4+ T cells sorted from blood. Indicated subset: naive CD4+ T cells, CD4+CD45RA+CD25-. This sequence was found in a female donor with breast cancer. This chain connects TRBV20-1 to TRBJ1-2, with a weak D call TRBD1 (6 bases). In DNA, the CDR3 is TGCAGTGCTAGAGACCACAGGGTTTCCTATGGCTACACCTTC. Protein product: CSARDHRVSYGYTF.